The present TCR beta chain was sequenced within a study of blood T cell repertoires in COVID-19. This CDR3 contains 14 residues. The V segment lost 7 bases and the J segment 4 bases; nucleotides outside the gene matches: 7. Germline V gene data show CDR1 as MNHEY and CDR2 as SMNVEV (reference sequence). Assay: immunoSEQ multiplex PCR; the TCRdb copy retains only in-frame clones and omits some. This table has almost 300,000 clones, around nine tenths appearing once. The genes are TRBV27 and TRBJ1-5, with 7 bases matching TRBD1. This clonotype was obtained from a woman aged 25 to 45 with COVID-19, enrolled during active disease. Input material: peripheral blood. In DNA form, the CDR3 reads TGTGCCAGCACCCCCCAGGGGGGAAATCAGCCCCAGCATTTT. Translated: CASTPQGGNQPQHF.